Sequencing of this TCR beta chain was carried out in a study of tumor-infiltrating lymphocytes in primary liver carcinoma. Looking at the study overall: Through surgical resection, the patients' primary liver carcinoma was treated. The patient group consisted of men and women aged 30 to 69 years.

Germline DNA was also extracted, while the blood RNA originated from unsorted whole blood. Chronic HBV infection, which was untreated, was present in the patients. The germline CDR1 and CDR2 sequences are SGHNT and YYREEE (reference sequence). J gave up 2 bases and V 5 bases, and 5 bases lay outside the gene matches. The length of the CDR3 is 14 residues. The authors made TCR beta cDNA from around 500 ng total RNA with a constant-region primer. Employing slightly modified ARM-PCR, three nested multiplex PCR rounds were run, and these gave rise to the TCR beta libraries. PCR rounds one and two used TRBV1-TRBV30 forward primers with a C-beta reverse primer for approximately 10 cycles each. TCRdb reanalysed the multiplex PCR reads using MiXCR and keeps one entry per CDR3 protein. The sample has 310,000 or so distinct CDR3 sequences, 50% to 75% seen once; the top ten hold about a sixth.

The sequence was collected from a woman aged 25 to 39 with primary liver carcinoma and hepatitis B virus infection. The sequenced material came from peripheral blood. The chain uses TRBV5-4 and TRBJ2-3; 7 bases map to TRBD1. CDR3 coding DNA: TGTGCCAGCAGGGGACAGAAAGTCACAGATACGCAGTATTTT. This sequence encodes CASRGQKVTDTQYF.